The present T cell receptor (beta chain) was sequenced within a study of cytomegalovirus exposure and HLA in healthy donors. Across the whole study: The roughly 110 validation repertoires were reported in a later analysis to have been generated on the same platform as the 666 first-cohort repertoires.

Study-wide results and caveats: The study put under 200 TCR beta chains on its list as cytomegalovirus-associated.

To note about this clone: Its specificity is not known.

The V end was cut by 1 base, the J end by 0 bases, with 7 bases between. The CDR3 runs to 14 residues. Germline V gene lookup returns CDR1 LNHDA and CDR2 SQIVND (reference sequence). Libraries were prepared by immunoSEQ multiplex PCR; TCRdb keeps only in-frame clonotypes and omits some of them. This sample has about 160,000 clones, with roughly 96% found just once. This sequence was found in a woman younger than 35 in good health and CMV-seronegative. This sequence joins TRBV19 and TRBJ2-7, with D unresolved. Specimen: PBMCs. The CDR3 coding sequence is TGTGCCAGTAGTATAGCTCACGGCTCCTACGAGCAGTACTTC. This codes for CASSIAHGSYEQYF.